Presented here are 26 T cell receptor beta chains from one specimen sequenced in a study of T cells expressing NK-cell markers. TCRdb re-called the 5' RACE reads and gives one entry per CDR3 protein, without DNA. Its table records more than 400,000 distinct CDR3 sequences. Sequenced: blood T cells: a sorted CD56 or NKG2C T cell subset, CD4+ or CD8+ T cells, or bulk PBMC T cells (not recorded which). The receptors were gathered from a woman between 18 and 70 years old in good health.

V gene TRBV29-1 combines with J gene TRBJ2-5; the TCRdb D gene call, TRBD2, has no DNA to confirm it. The CDR3 is 16 residues long. The V gene's germline CDR1 is SQVTM and CDR2 ANQGSEA. CDR3: CSVEPTLAGGRETQYF.

This chain uses TRBV7-2 with TRBJ1-1; TCRdb gives TRBD1 as the D gene, but with no DNA this cannot be confirmed. Germline V CDR1 and CDR2: SGHTA, FQGNSA. This CDR3 region has 14 residues. This CDR3 reads CASSSHKGGTEAFF.

J is TRBJ2-3 and V is TRBV5-1; checking the TCRdb D call of TRBD1 is not possible without DNA. This CDR3 comprises 15 residues. Germline CDR1 reads SGHRS; CDR2 reads YFSETQ. CDR3 protein: CASSLWTGGTDTQYF.

The CDR3 protein is CASSARDRGYTF. This chain connects TRBV6-6 to TRBJ1-2; TCRdb's assignment of TRBD1 cannot be checked, as there is no DNA. This CDR3 has 12 amino acids. CDR1 and CDR2 (germline): MNHNY, SVGAGI (reference sequence).

V and J are TRBV4-3 and TRBJ2-1. The length of the CDR3 is 12 residues. Germline CDR1 is LGHNA and CDR2 is YSLEER. The CDR3 loop reads CASSQADHEQFF.

The genes are TRBV20-1 and TRBJ2-3; TCRdb indicates TRBD1, and absent DNA this call remains unverified. Germline V CDR1 and CDR2: DFQATT, SNEGSKA (reference sequence). This CDR3 has 11 amino acids. Here the CDR3 reads CSVLGGDTQYF.

The chain links TRBV29-1 to TRBJ1-5; the TRBD1 assignment by TCRdb is unverifiable without DNA. The V gene's germline CDR1 is SQVTM and CDR2 ANQGSEA. CDR3 size: 13 residues. CDR3 region: CSVVGQENQPQHF.

The chain combines TRBV11-3 with TRBJ2-2; with no DNA, the TCRdb D assignment of TRBD1 cannot be verified. This CDR3 is 15 amino acids long. Germline V gene sequence: CDR1 SGHNT, CDR2 YENEEA. This CDR3 is CASSSKLGHTGELFF. The full variable domain, completed using reference TRBV11-3 and TRBJ2-2, is EAGVVQSPRYKIIEKKQPVAFWCNPISGHNTLYWYLQNLGQGPELLIRYENEEAVDDSQLPKDRFSAERLKGVDSTLKIQPAELGDSAVYLCASSSKLGHTGELFFGEGSRLTVL.

The chain couples TRBV4-3 to TRBJ1-5. Germline assignment: CDR1 LGHNA and CDR2 YSLEER. The CDR3 covers 15 residues. CDR3 sequence reads: CASSQDQSAGQPQHF.

The chain employs TRBV20-1 and TRBJ2-7; the D call of TRBD2 rests on TCRdb alone, since no DNA is present to check it. CDR3 length: 13 amino acids. Germline loops: CDR1 DFQATT, CDR2 SNEGSKA (reference sequence). CDR3 loop: CSARVTVPYEQYF.

The chain employs TRBV20-1 and TRBJ1-5; TCRdb outputs TRBD1, but without DNA this stays unchecked. Per germline, CDR1 DFQATT and CDR2 SNEGSKA (reference sequence). The CDR3 totals 13 residues. This CDR3 reads CSAVDRASQPQHF.

The gene calls are TRBV6-2 or TRBV6-3 and TRBJ2-1; lacking DNA, the TRBD1 call made by TCRdb goes unchecked. The germline V gene has CDR1 MNHEY and CDR2 SVGEGT. This CDR3 has 16 residues. The CDR3 loop is CASTDEAGHLYNEQFF.

V and J are TRBV9 and TRBJ1-2; absent DNA, TCRdb's TRBD1 call cannot be checked. The CDR3 runs to 14 residues. CDR1 SGDLS and CDR2 YYNGEE come from the germline V gene. CDR3 residues: CASSSPGQGDGYTF. Based on the CDR3 plus reference TRBV9 and TRBJ1-2, the full variable domain is DSGVTQTPKHLITATGQRVTLRCSPRSGDLSVYWYQQSLDQGLQFLIQYYNGEERAKGNILERFSAQQFPDLHSELNLSSLELGDSALYFCASSSPGQGDGYTFGSGTRLTVV.

This chain connects TRBV19 to TRBJ2-3. Germline V gene sequence: CDR1 LNHDA, CDR2 SQIVND (reference sequence). The CDR3 contains 16 residues. Here the CDR3 reads CASSILGSPQKGTQYF.

This chain links TRBV3-1 with TRBJ1-3. The CDR3 runs 16 residues. Looked up from germline, CDR1 is LGHDT and CDR2 is YNNKEL (reference sequence). The CDR3 protein is CASSLITGDSGNTIYF.

The chain has TRBV20-1 and TRBJ2-2; TCRdb lists TRBD2, though no DNA is available to test this call. This CDR3 is 15 amino acids long. From germline, CDR1 is DFQATT and CDR2 SNEGSKA (reference sequence). The CDR3: CSGLAGGPNTGELFF.

The chain employs TRBV27 and TRBJ2-3. The CDR3 length is 13 residues. Germline lookup yields CDR1 MNHEY and CDR2 SMNVEV (reference sequence). The CDR3 is CASSHGTTDTQYF.

This sequence joins TRBV7-3 and TRBJ1-6; TCRdb names TRBD1, which stays unverified in the absence of DNA. The CDR3 runs to 15 residues. In germline, CDR1 is SGHTA, CDR2 FQGTGA. The CDR3 here is CASSNGQGADSPLHF.

The rearrangement links TRBV4-3 to TRBJ2-1; TCRdb gives TRBD2 as the D gene, but with no DNA this cannot be confirmed. The CDR3 has 15 amino acids. Germline V gene sequence: CDR1 LGHNA, CDR2 YSLEER. This chain's CDR3 is CASSQVSGANNEQFF.

The chain is built from TRBV19 and TRBJ1-5; TCRdb designates TRBD1, a call that cannot be tested without DNA. Germline V lookup: CDR1 LNHDA, CDR2 SQIVND (reference sequence). The CDR3 spans 15 residues. CDR3 region: CASSRDRGQNQPQHF.

V and J are TRBV15 and TRBJ2-1. Germline V gives CDR1 LNHNV, CDR2 YYDKDF (reference sequence). CDR3 length: 12 residues. The CDR3 sequence is CATSRDLNEQFF.

The rearrangement links TRBV20-1 to TRBJ2-1; as DNA is missing, the TRBD2 call by TCRdb cannot be tested. Per germline, CDR1 DFQATT and CDR2 SNEGSKA (reference sequence). The CDR3 length is 15 residues. The CDR3 here is CSASSPLSPYNEQFF.

The J gene is TRBJ1-2, the V gene TRBV3-1; the TCRdb D gene call, TRBD1, has no DNA to confirm it. Germline V lookup: CDR1 LGHDT, CDR2 YNNKEL (reference sequence). The CDR3 has 13 amino acids. The CDR3 sequence: CASSQLGGSGYTF.

V usage is TRBV5-1 and J usage is TRBJ2-2; TCRdb calls TRBD1, which cannot be checked without DNA. Germline V gene data show CDR1 as SGHRS and CDR2 as YFSETQ. The CDR3 loop spans 16 amino acids. The CDR3 sequence: CASSPRQGGSTGELFF.

V is TRBV28 and J is TRBJ2-1; TCRdb names TRBD1, which stays unverified in the absence of DNA. Germline V gene data show CDR1 as MDHEN and CDR2 as SYDVKM. The CDR3 extends over 12 amino acids. The CDR3 reads CASRPLYHEQYF.

This chain links TRBV4-2 with TRBJ2-5; absent DNA, TCRdb's TRBD1 call cannot be checked. This CDR3 region has 15 residues. Germline V gives CDR1 LGHNA, CDR2 YNFKEQ. The CDR3: CASSQEGQSQETQYF.